This TCR beta chain was documented in a study of CD8+ T cells in alopecia areata. Study-wide results and limits: Among the top 100, expanded CD8+ clones were significantly decreased by tofacitinib, as was scalp clonality. Baseline CD8+ expansion's link to response remains uncertain, as there was one nonresponder. Persistence of many expanded lesional clones was seen in scalp and blood during tofacitinib.

Germline V gene lookup returns CDR1 MGHRA and CDR2 YSYEKL. The CDR3 loop spans 17 amino acids. Trimming cost V 1 base and J 0 bases, with 13 bases left between them. Investigators isolated RNA and reverse transcribed it into cDNA to act as the sequencing template. Assay: immunoSEQ multiplex PCR; the TCRdb copy retains only in-frame clones and omits some. This table holds approximately 200,000 clones, 60% found once. Comments on this clone: Its antigen is not known.

Treatment specified: oral pan-JAK inhibitor, 5-10 mg twice daily. Sequencing was performed on CD4+ T cells sorted from blood, taken at week 4, from a patient treated with tofacitinib. This TCR was sampled from a human donor with alopecia areata. The J gene is TRBJ1-5, the V gene TRBV4-1, with a tentative D call TRBD1 (5 bases). The CDR3 sequence is CASSQGVSGGSNQPQHF. CDR3 coding DNA: TGCGCCAGCAGCCAAGGGGTGTCGGGGGGTAGCAATCAGCCCCAGCATTTT.